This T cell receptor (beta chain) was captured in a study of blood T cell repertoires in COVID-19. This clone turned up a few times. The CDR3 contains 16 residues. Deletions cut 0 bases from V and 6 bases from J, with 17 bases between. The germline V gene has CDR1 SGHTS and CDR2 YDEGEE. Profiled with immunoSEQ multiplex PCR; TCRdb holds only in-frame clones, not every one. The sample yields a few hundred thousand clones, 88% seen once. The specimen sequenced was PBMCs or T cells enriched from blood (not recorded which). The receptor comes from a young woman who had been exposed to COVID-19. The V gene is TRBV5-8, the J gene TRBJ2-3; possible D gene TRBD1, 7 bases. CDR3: CASSLAQGGRRDTQYF. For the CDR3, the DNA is TGTGCCAGCAGCTTGGCCCAGGGGGGCAGACGGGATACGCAGTATTTT.